The 26 T cell receptor beta chains given below trace back to one sample, sequenced in a study of Ad26.COV2.S vaccination and SARS-CoV-2 variants. Generated by immunoSEQ multiplex PCR, the TCRdb table keeps only in-frame clones and is missing some. The data contain about 410,000 clones, roughly 90% of them singletons. This sample's treatment: around 19 received Ad26.COV2.S at low or high dose, single or two shots; a few received placebo; per-sample allocation not given. Samples came from day 63 after the first vaccine or placebo injection. Specimen: peripheral blood, collected in a trial of Ad26.COV2.S vaccine versus placebo. These TCRs come from a person aged 18-60 years who received the Ad26.COV2.S COVID-19 vaccine or a placebo.

This clone was seen a single time. CDR3 DNA: TGCGCCAGCAGCTGGGGACTAGCGGGGGGGCTCACCGGGGAGCTGTTTTTT. As protein: CASSWGLAGGLTGELFF. This rearrangement joins TRBV5-1 to TRBJ2-2, with 16 bases identical to TRBD2. J gave up 4 bases and V 3 bases, and 3 bases lay outside the gene matches. Per the germline V gene, CDR1 is SGHRS and CDR2 is YFSETQ. The CDR3 is 17 amino acids. The whole variable domain, filled in from reference TRBV5-1 and TRBJ2-2, reads KAGVTQTPRYLIKTRGQQVTLSCSPISGHRSVSWYQQTPGQGLQFLFEYFSETQRNKGNFPGRFSGRQFSNSRSEMNVSTLELGDSALYLCASSWGLAGGLTGELFFGEGSRLTVL.

The V call is TRBV10-3, the J call TRBJ1-5; D uncertain. The CDR3 loop spans 13 amino acids. Trimming left V 2 bases short and J 7 bases short, with 9 bases between. CDR1 ENHRY and CDR2 SYGVKD come from the germline V gene. CDR3 sequence reads: CAISEGSGQPQHF. CDR3 nucleotide sequence: TGTGCCATCAGTGAGGGGAGTGGGCAGCCCCAGCATTTT.

The chain joins TRBV7-8 to TRBJ2-5; no firm D call. The CDR3 extends over 17 amino acids. Germline CDR1 and CDR2: SGHVS and FQNEAQ. V was pared by 2 bases and J by 2 bases, with 18 bases between. This chain's CDR3 is CASSLQLVAASQETQYF. The CDR3 DNA reads as TGTGCCAGCAGCTTACAATTAGTGGCGGCATCTCAAGAGACCCAGTACTTC.

The gene calls are TRBV24-1 and TRBJ1-5; 10 bases line up with TRBD1. Germline V CDR1 and CDR2: KGHDR, SFDVKD. The CDR3 is 16 amino acids. J gave up 6 bases and V 3 bases, and 7 bases lay outside the gene matches. As DNA, the CDR3 is TGTGCCACCAGTGATCCCAGACAGGGGGCTATTCAGCCCCAGCATTTT. It translates to CATSDPRQGAIQPQHF.

The gene calls are TRBV7-9 and TRBJ2-2; D tentatively fits TRBD1 or TRBD2 (5 bases each). CDR3 length: 16 residues. Germline V gene sequence: CDR1 SEHNR, CDR2 FQNEAQ (reference sequence). V was clipped by 7 bases and J by 0 bases, with 15 bases between them. The CDR3 DNA is TGTGCCAGCACCCCTCCCGGGACCACGAACACCGGGGAGCTGTTTTTT. Translation gives CASTPPGTTNTGELFF.

J is TRBJ1-1 and V is TRBV6-5, with TRBD1 matching 7 bases. Germline V gene data show CDR1 as MNHEY and CDR2 as SVGAGI. The CDR3 spans 14 residues. V was pared by 5 bases and J by 3 bases, with 6 bases of the junction left unmatched. Written as DNA, the CDR3 is TGTGCCAGCAGTATATTCAGGGGGGACACTGAAGCTTTCTTT. Amino acids: CASSIFRGDTEAFF.

This chain uses TRBV24-1 with TRBJ2-7; TRBD1 or TRBD2 may be the D gene (7 bases each). The V end lost 1 base, the J end lost 4 bases, and 13 bases lay between the germline ends. The length of the CDR3 is 15 residues. CDR1 is KGHDR, CDR2 SFDVKD, per germline. The CDR3 protein is CATSDFTQGGYEQYF. The CDR3 DNA is TGTGCCACCAGTGATTTTACGCAGGGGGGGTACGAGCAGTACTTC.

J is TRBJ1-2 and V is TRBV28; TRBD1 is a possible D gene (6 bases). This CDR3 spans 15 amino acids. Germline CDR1 and CDR2: MDHEN and SYDVKM. Trimming left V 3 bases short and J 4 bases short, with 15 bases between. The CDR3 sequence is CASSFGGAPAYGYTF. The CDR3 DNA reads TGTGCCAGCAGTTTCGGGGGGGCGCCGGCCTATGGCTACACCTTC.

The J gene is TRBJ1-2, the V gene TRBV29-1; 9 nucleotides align to TRBD1. Germline assignment: CDR1 SQVTM and CDR2 ANQGSEA. The J segment lost 4 bases and the V segment lost 4 bases, leaving 7 bases of the junction unmatched. The CDR3 loop spans 14 amino acids. In DNA form, the CDR3 reads TGCAGCGTTGTAACAGGACAGGGGTCCTATGGCTACACCTTC. Its translation is CSVVTGQGSYGYTF.

The chain combines TRBV7-9 with TRBJ2-1, with a weak D call TRBD2 (5 bases). The germline V and J ends were trimmed by 5 bases and 15 bases, with 17 bases remaining between them. The length of the CDR3 is 12 residues. Germline V CDR1 and CDR2: SEHNR, FQNEAQ (reference sequence). CDR3 nucleotide sequence: TGTGCCAGCAGCGAGACTATCTTTAAGCTGTTCTTC. Translated: CASSETIFKLFF. Complete variable domain (other parts from reference TRBV7-9 and TRBJ2-1): DTGVSQNPRHKITKRGQNVTFRCDPISEHNRLYWYRQTLGQGPEFLTYFQNEAQLEKSRLLSDRFSAERPKGSFSTLEIQRTEQGDSAMYLCASSETIFKLFFGPGTRLTVL.

The gene calls are TRBV2 and TRBJ2-5; D is perhaps TRBD1 (5 bases). The CDR3 runs to 14 residues. Germline V CDR1 and CDR2: SNHLY, FYNNEI. The germline V and J ends were trimmed by 6 bases and 1 base, with 12 bases remaining between them. CDR3 region: CASRDTRTQETQYF. CDR3 bases: TGTGCCAGCAGGGACACTCGGACCCAAGAGACCCAGTACTTC.

J is TRBJ2-7 and V is TRBV25-1, with 7 bases lining up with TRBD1. This CDR3 spans 15 amino acids. The junction had 6 bases not matched to a gene; V was cut back by 1 base and J by 3 bases. Germline CDR1 and CDR2: MGHDK and SYGVNS. The CDR3 bases are TGTGCCAGCAGTGAATCCGGGACAGAATTCTACGAGCAGTACTTC. Protein: CASSESGTEFYEQYF.

In DNA form, the CDR3 reads TGTGCCACCAGCAGAGATCCTGGGGGAAACACCATATATTTT. Translating gives CATSRDPGGNTIYF. This rearrangement joins TRBV15 to TRBJ1-3, with D uncertain. Germline lookup yields CDR1 LNHNV and CDR2 YYDKDF (reference sequence). The CDR3 has 14 residues. The V end lost 0 bases, the J end lost 4 bases, and 7 bases lay between the germline ends.

J is TRBJ2-7 and V is TRBV15, with D tentatively TRBD1 (6 bases). The germline V gene has CDR1 LNHNV and CDR2 YYDKDF (reference sequence). This CDR3 spans 12 amino acids. Between the trimmed V and J ends, which lost 4 bases and 7 bases, there was a span of 11 bases. CDR3 region: CATSKTGQEQYF. The CDR3 nucleotides are TGTGCCACCAGCAAAACAGGGCAAGAGCAGTACTTC.

This clone appeared a single time. The chain has TRBV5-1 and TRBJ2-5, with 7 bases identical to TRBD1. CDR1 is SGHRS, CDR2 YFSETQ, per germline. V was pared by 3 bases and J by 3 bases, with 5 bases of the junction left unmatched. The CDR3 has 14 amino acids. CDR3 in amino acids: CASSSRGQKETQYF. The DNA for the CDR3 is TGCGCCAGCAGCTCGAGGGGGCAGAAAGAGACCCAGTACTTC.

This clone was recorded only once. The CDR3 bases are TGTGCCAGCAGCTTAGGGTCGGGGATGAACACTGAAGCTTTCTTT. Amino acid sequence: CASSLGSGMNTEAFF. The V gene is TRBV7-6, the J gene TRBJ1-1, with unresolved D. This CDR3 spans 15 amino acids. The V and J ends lost 1 base and 0 bases respectively, with 9 bases between them. Germline V gene sequence: CDR1 SGHVS, CDR2 FNYEAQ.

This rearrangement joins TRBV6-2 or TRBV6-3 to TRBJ2-7, with 8 nucleotides matching TRBD2. V lost 4 bases and J lost 5; bases outside the gene matches: 16. The CDR3 runs to 17 residues. Germline values: CDR1 MNHEY, CDR2 SVGEGT. This CDR3 is CASSSGPRGGGFNEQYF. CDR3 sequence (DNA): TGTGCCAGCAGTTCAGGTCCCCGTGGCGGGGGGTTTAACGAGCAGTACTTC.

The CDR3 sequence: CASSMEMGTWAYNEQFF. The CDR3 nucleotides read TGTGCCAGTAGTATGGAGATGGGGACTTGGGCCTACAATGAGCAGTTCTTC. V usage is TRBV19 and J usage is TRBJ2-1; D possibly corresponds to TRBD2 (6 bases). CDR3 length equals 17 residues. Germline CDR1 LNHDA, CDR2 SQIVND (reference sequence). V was pared by 3 bases and J by 2 bases, with 17 bases between.

The chain combines TRBV19 with TRBJ1-6; TRBD1 might be the D (6 bases). The CDR3 consists of 18 residues. V shed 5 bases and J shed 6 bases, with 23 bases lying between them. Germline CDR1 reads LNHDA; CDR2 reads SQIVND (reference sequence). The DNA for the CDR3 is TGTGCCAGTAGTCAATGGGGTCCACAGGGAGGGGGTAATTCACCCCTCCACTTT. It encodes CASSQWGPQGGGNSPLHF.

In its sample, this clone was seen once. The chain employs TRBV5-1 and TRBJ1-4; 9 nucleotides align to TRBD1. The ends lost 0 bases at V and 16 bases at J; junction bases unmatched: 4. This CDR3 has 12 residues. The germline V gene has CDR1 SGHRS and CDR2 YFSETQ. The CDR3 sequence: CASSLGTGGKFF. CDR3 DNA: TGCGCCAGCAGCTTGGGTACAGGGGGCAAGTTTTTT.

In this sample, this clone turned up a few times. The V gene is TRBV2, the J gene TRBJ2-7; 7 bases are shared with TRBD2. This CDR3 has 16 amino acids. Germline V gives CDR1 SNHLY, CDR2 FYNNEI. The trim removed 7 bases at V and 5 bases at J, leaving 17 bases unmatched. CDR3 residues: CASTPSRLAVTHEQYF. In DNA, the CDR3 is TGTGCCAGCACCCCCAGTCGACTAGCCGTAACCCACGAGCAGTACTTC. Full variable domain (missing parts from reference TRBV2 and TRBJ2-7): EPEVTQTPSHQVTQMGQEVILRCVPISNHLYFYWYRQILGQKVEFLVSFYNNEISEKSEIFDDQFSVERPDGSNFTLKIRSTKLEDSAMYFCASTPSRLAVTHEQYFGPGTRLTVT.

The chain carries TRBV20-1 and TRBJ1-6; D is undetermined. Per germline, CDR1 DFQATT and CDR2 SNEGSKA (reference sequence). The CDR3 sequence is 9 residues long. V gave up 5 bases and J gave up 14 bases, with 7 bases separating them. CDR3 region: CSAGRALHF. DNA for the CDR3: TGCAGTGCTGGTAGAGCCCTCCACTTT.

The V and J genes are TRBV28 and TRBJ1-2, with 8 bases aligning to TRBD1. J gave up 6 bases and V 6 bases, and 6 bases lay outside the gene matches. Germline V gene lookup returns CDR1 MDHEN and CDR2 SYDVKM. The CDR3 runs to 13 residues. CDR3 DNA sequence: TGTGCCAGCAGCTCGGGACAGGAGCATGGCTACACCTTC. It yields the protein CASSSGQEHGYTF.

The V call is TRBV15, the J call TRBJ2-3; TRBD2 might be the D (7 bases). Germline lookup yields CDR1 LNHNV and CDR2 YYDKDF (reference sequence). Deletions cut 3 bases from V and 1 base from J, with 17 bases between. This CDR3 has 17 amino acids. The CDR3 sequence: CATSRIRRGGGTDTQYF. The CDR3 DNA follows: TGTGCCACCAGCAGGATCCGGCGCGGGGGCGGCACAGATACGCAGTATTTT. The full variable domain, in which reference TRBV15 and TRBJ2-3 provide the parts outside the CDR3, is DAMVIQNPRYQVTQFGKPVTLSCSQTLNHNVMYWYQQKSSQAPKLLFHYYDKDFNNEADTPDNFQSRRPNTSFCFLDIRSPGLGDTAMYLCATSRIRRGGGTDTQYFGPGTRLTVL.

A single count supports this clone. The V and J genes are TRBV10-2 and TRBJ2-7, with D possibly matching TRBD2 (5 bases). The CDR3 is 15 residues long. V was pared by 7 bases and J by 1 base, with 17 bases between. Germline assignment: CDR1 WSHSY and CDR2 SAAADI. CDR3: CASKDTEDSSYEQYF. The DNA of the CDR3 is TGCGCCAGCAAAGATACTGAGGACTCGTCCTACGAGCAGTACTTC.

The chain joins TRBV30 to TRBJ1-6; D gene uncertain. V shed 2 bases and J shed 7 bases, with 12 bases lying between them. The CDR3 contains 14 residues. The germline gives CDR1 GTSNPN, CDR2 SVGIG (reference sequence). CDR3 sequence (DNA): TGTGCCTGGAGTTCCCGACTGCAAAATTCACCCCTCCACTTT. It codes for CAWSSRLQNSPLHF.